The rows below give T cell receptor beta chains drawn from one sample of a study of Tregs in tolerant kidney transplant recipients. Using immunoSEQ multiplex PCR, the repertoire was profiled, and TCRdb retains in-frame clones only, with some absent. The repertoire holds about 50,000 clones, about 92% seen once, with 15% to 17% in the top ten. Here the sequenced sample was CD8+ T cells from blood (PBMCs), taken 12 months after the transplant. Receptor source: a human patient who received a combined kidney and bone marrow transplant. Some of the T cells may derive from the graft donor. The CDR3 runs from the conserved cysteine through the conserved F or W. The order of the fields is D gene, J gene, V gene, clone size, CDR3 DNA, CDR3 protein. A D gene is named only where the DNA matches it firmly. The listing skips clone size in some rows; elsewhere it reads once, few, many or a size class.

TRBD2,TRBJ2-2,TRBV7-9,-,TGTGCCAGCAGCCCGGCCGGGACTAGCGGGGGGGACACCGGGGAGCTGTTTTTT,CASSPAGTSGGDTGELFF
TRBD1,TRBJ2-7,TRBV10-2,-,TGCGCCAGCAGTGGAAGCGGCAGGGGGCAATACGAGCAGTACTTC,CASSGSGRGQYEQYF
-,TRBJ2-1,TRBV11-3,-,TGTGCCAGCAGCGCTAATGATGAGCAGTTCTTC,CASSANDEQFF
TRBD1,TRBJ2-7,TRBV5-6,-,TGTGCCAGCAGCTTGTCCGGTAGGGGGCAGGCATCCTACGAGCAGTACTTC,CASSLSGRGQASYEQYF
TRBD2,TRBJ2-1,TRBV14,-,TGCGCCAGCAGCCAAGACCTAGAGCGGGGACGTCACAATGAGCAGTTCTTC,CASSQDLERGRHNEQFF
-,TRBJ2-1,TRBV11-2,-,TGTGCCAGCAGCTTAGTCGGGGGCTCCTACAATGAGCAGTTCTTC,CASSLVGGSYNEQFF
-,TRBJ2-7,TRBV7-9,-,TGTGCCAGCAGCTTGCCGTTAGGTAGCCCCTCCTACGAGCAGTACTTC,CASSLPLGSPSYEQYF
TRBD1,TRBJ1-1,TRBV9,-,TGTGCCAGCAGCGGAGACCCAGACAGGGCAATCGATGTGAACACTGAAGCTTTCTTT,CASSGDPDRAIDVNTEAFF
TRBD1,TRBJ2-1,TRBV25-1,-,TGTGCCAGCAGTGAGGGACAGGGGAGGAATGAGCAGTTCTTC,CASSEGQGRNEQFF
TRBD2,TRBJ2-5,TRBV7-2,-,TGTGCCAGCAGCTTAGGGGGGACTAGCGGGAGCAGAAAGACCCAGTACTTC,CASSLGGTSGSRKTQYF
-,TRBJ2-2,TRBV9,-,TGTGCCAGCAGCGCCGCTCGGAGTGCGAACACCGGGGAGCTGTTTTTT,CASSAARSANTGELFF
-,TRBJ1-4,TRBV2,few,TGTGCCAGCAGTGAACGGACAGTAAGACTGTTTTTT,CASSERTVRLFF
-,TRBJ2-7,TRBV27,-,TGTGCCAGCACTCATACAGGGAGCTCCTACGAGCAGTACTTC,CASTHTGSSYEQYF
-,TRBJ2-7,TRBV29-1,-,TGCAGCGTTGATCTTCCCGGGACCTACGAGCAGTACTTC,CSVDLPGTYEQYF
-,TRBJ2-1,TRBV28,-,TGTGCCAGCAAGTATAGCCAATCCTACAATGAGCAGTTCTTC,CASKYSQSYNEQFF
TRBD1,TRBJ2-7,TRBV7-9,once,TGTGCCAGCAGCTCCCAGGGGGCGCGCAACGAGCAGTACTTC,CASSSQGARNEQYF
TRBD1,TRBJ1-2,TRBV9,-,TGTGCCAGCAGCTTCAGGGACAGATCCTATGGCTACACCTTC,CASSFRDRSYGYTF
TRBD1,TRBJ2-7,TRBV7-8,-,TGTGCCAGCAGCTCACAGGGGGTCGGCGAGCAGTACTTC,CASSSQGVGEQYF
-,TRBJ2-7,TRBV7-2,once,TGTGCCAGCAGCTTAATAGCGGACTACTACGAGCAGTACTTC,CASSLIADYYEQYF
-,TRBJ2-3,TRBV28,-,TGTGCCAGCCGGGACACGGTCACAGATACGCAGTATTTT,CASRDTVTDTQYF
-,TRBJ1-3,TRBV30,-,TGTGCCTGGAGTTTCACTGGAAACACCATATATTTT,CAWSFTGNTIYF
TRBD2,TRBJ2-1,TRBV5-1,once,TGCGCCAGCAGCACAGCCGGGACTAGGGGTCAGAATGAGCAGTTCTTC,CASSTAGTRGQNEQFF
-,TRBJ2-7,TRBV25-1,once,TGTGCCAGCAGTGAGCGGAGCTACGAGCAGTACTTC,CASSERSYEQYF
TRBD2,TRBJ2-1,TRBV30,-,TGTGCCTGGTGGAGCGGGAGGGAGGGCAATGAGCAGTTCTTC,CAWWSGREGNEQFF
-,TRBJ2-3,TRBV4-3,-,TGCGCCAGCAGCCCTGAGCAGGGGACAGATACGCAGTATTTT,CASSPEQGTDTQYF
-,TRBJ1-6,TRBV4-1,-,TGCGCCAGCAGCCCTTGGACAGACAATTCACCCCTCCACTTT,CASSPWTDNSPLHF
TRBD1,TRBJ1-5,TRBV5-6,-,TGTGCCAGCAGCCAAATAGTCTCTCAGGGACAGGGGAAGCCCCAGCATTTT,CASSQIVSQGQGKPQHF
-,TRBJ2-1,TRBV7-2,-,TGTGCCAGCAGCTTAGGGGGGGACGACTGGGATGAGCAGTTCTTC,CASSLGGDDWDEQFF
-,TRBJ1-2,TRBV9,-,TGTGCCAGCAGCGTTCCCAGCTATGGCTACACCTTC,CASSVPSYGYTF
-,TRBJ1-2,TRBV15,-,TGTGCCACCAGTCGTACAGAAAACTATGGCTACACCTTC,CATSRTENYGYTF
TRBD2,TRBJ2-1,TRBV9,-,TGTGCCAGCAGCGTAGATCCTAGCGGGGGGTACAATGAGCAGTTCTTC,CASSVDPSGGYNEQFF
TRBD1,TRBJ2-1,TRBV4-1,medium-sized,TGCGCCAGCAGCCCGGGACAGGGTCCCGATTATGAGCAGTTCTTC,CASSPGQGPDYEQFF
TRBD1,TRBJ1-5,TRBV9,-,TGTGCCAGCAGCGAGACAGGGACCCCTGGGGGGCAGCCCCAGCATTTT,CASSETGTPGGQPQHF
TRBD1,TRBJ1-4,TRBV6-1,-,TGTGCCAGCAGAGCCGGGACAGGGAGCGAAAAACTGTTTTTT,CASRAGTGSEKLFF
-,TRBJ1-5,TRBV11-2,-,TGTGCCAGCAGCTTCCTACCTAAATTTAGGGGATATAGCAATCAGCCCCAGCATTTT,CASSFLPKFRGYSNQPQHF
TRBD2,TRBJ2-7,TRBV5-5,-,TGTGCCAGCAGCTTGGCGGGGGGGCGCGTGGGATACGAGCAGTACTTC,CASSLAGGRVGYEQYF
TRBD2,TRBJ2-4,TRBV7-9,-,TGTGCCAGCAGCTCCACTAGCGGGGTGACCAAAAACATTCAGTACTTC,CASSSTSGVTKNIQYF